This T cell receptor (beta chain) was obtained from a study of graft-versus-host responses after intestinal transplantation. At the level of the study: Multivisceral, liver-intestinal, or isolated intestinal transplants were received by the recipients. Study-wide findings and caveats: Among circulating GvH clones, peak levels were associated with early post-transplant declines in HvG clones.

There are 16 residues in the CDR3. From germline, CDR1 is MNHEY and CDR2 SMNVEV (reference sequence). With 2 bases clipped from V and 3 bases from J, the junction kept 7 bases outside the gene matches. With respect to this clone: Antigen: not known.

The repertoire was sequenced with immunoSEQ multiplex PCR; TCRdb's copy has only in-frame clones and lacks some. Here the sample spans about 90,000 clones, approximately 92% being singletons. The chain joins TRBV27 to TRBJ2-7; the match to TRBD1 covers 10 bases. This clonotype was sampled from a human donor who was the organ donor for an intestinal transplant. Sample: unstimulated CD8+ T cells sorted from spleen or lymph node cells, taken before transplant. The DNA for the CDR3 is TGTGCCAGCAGTTTACTCGCCGGACAGGGGGTCTACGAGCAGTACTTC. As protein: CASSLLAGQGVYEQYF.